This TCR beta chain was identified during a study of early T cells in non-severe SARS-CoV-2 infection. Turning to this clonotype: The antigen remains undetermined.

Study observations and caveats: The study's VDJdb matching favored anti-spike CD8 responses and missed private and CD4 specificities.

Trimming removed 3 bases from V and 3 bases from J, with 15 bases in between. The CDR3 contains 16 residues. In germline, CDR1 is MDHEN, CDR2 SYDVKM. Individual cDNA molecules received unique molecular identifiers during library preparation. TCRdb analysed the 5' RACE reads with MiXCR anew, one entry per CDR3 protein. The sample lists approximately 50,000 distinct CDR3 sequences; about 10% were seen once. Input material: whole blood. The rearrangement joins TRBV28 to TRBJ2-1; possibly TRBD1 for D (6 bases). This TCR derives from an adult who was a healthcare worker with PCR-confirmed SARS-CoV-2 infection or an uninfected control (not recorded which). The CDR3 spells CASSFFFGTLYNEQFF. The CDR3 DNA is TGTGCCAGCAGTTTTTTCTTCGGGACACTCTACAATGAGCAGTTCTTC.